The rows below give T cell receptor beta chains drawn from one sample of a study of blood T cell repertoires in COVID-19. Sequencing was performed with immunoSEQ multiplex PCR; in TCRdb, only in-frame clones are kept and a portion is missing. The profile covers roughly 32,000 clones, with 65% to 90% appearing a single time and about 5.5% taken by the ten largest. Sequencing used peripheral blood. These receptors all stem from a woman older than 75 with active or convalescent COVID-19. Each CDR3 is given with its conserved first and last residue. The order of the fields is V gene, CDR3 length, D gene, J gene, CDR3 protein, CDR3 DNA. A D gene is named only where the DNA matches it firmly.

TRBV2	13	TRBD1	TRBJ2-1	CASMQGANNEQFF	TGTGCCAGCATGCAGGGGGCAAACAATGAGCAGTTCTTC
TRBV6-6	19	NA	TRBJ2-6	CASSGSLAGTDSGANVLTF	TGTGCCAGCAGTGGATCGCTTGCCGGTACAGACTCTGGGGCCAACGTCCTGACTTTC
TRBV7-8	13	TRBD2	TRBJ2-7	CASTRDLAGEKNF	TGTGCCAGCACCCGGGATCTAGCGGGAGAAAAGAACTTC
TRBV2	13	TRBD1	TRBJ1-5	CASSEDRVQPQHF	TGTGCCAGCAGTGAGGACAGGGTACAGCCCCAGCATTTT
TRBV15	15	TRBD1	TRBJ2-7	CATSRDRTGGREQYF	TGTGCCACCAGCAGAGATCGGACAGGGGGCAGGGAGCAGTACTTC
TRBV24-1	16	NA	TRBJ1-4	CATSDLELGVREKLFF	TGTGCCACCAGTGATTTAGAGTTAGGGGTTAGAGAAAAACTGTTTTTT
TRBV2	12	NA	TRBJ2-7	CASRADSHEQYF	TGTGCCAGCAGAGCGGACAGCCACGAGCAGTACTTC
TRBV28	18	TRBD1	TRBJ1-5	CASSTRQGAWEGNQPQHF	TGTGCCAGCAGTACTCGACAGGGGGCTTGGGAAGGCAATCAGCCCCAGCATTTT
TRBV6-6	12	NA	TRBJ2-1	CASSSLRSPPVF	TGTGCCAGCAGTAGCCTCCGTAGCCCCCCAGTCTTC
TRBV13	16	TRBD1	TRBJ2-7	CASSFTGALSSYEQYF	TGTGCCAGCAGCTTCACAGGGGCGCTAAGCTCCTACGAGCAGTACTTC
TRBV29-1	14	NA	TRBJ1-5	CSVAVGGVNQPQHF	TGCAGCGTCGCCGTGGGGGGAGTCAATCAGCCCCAGCATTTT